What follows are 32 T cell receptor beta chains derived from one specimen sequenced in a study of blood T cell repertoires in COVID-19. The protocol was immunoSEQ multiplex PCR, while the TCRdb copy is restricted to in-frame clones and leaves out a portion. The profile shows about 300,000 clones, approximately 89% of them singletons. The sequenced sample was peripheral blood. These TCRs come from a woman between 25 and 40 years old with COVID-19, enrolled during active disease.

J is TRBJ1-1 and V is TRBV19; tentative D call: TRBD1 (5 bases). V gave up 4 bases and J gave up 1 base, with 10 bases separating them. Germline CDR1 reads LNHDA; CDR2 reads SQIVND (reference sequence). The CDR3 sequence is 14 residues long. CDR3 sequence: CASSNSRANTEAFF. CDR3 bases: TGTGCCAGTAGTAATTCCAGGGCGAACACTGAAGCTTTCTTT.

This sequence joins TRBV5-1 and TRBJ1-5; 7 bases match TRBD1. Germline CDR1 reads SGHRS; CDR2 reads YFSETQ. The J segment lost 4 bases and the V segment lost 4 bases, leaving 5 bases of the junction unmatched. The CDR3 has 14 residues. CDR3 bases: TGCGCCAGCAGCCCCGGGACAGTAAATCAGCCCCAGCATTTT. This gives the protein CASSPGTVNQPQHF. The full variable domain, with the rest looked up from reference TRBV5-1 and TRBJ1-5, is KAGVTQTPRYLIKTRGQQVTLSCSPISGHRSVSWYQQTPGQGLQFLFEYFSETQRNKGNFPGRFSGRQFSNSRSEMNVSTLELGDSALYLCASSPGTVNQPQHFGDGTRLSIL.

This clone was detected only once. The chain is built from TRBV18 and TRBJ1-2; 7 nucleotides agree with TRBD1. Trimming cost V 6 bases and J 3 bases; bases outside gene matches: 10. CDR3 length equals 15 residues. Germline assignment: CDR1 KGHSH and CDR2 LQKENI. Written as DNA, the CDR3 is TGTGCCAGCTCGCTCACTGAGGGGGCGCACTATGGCTACACCTTC. Amino acids: CASSLTEGAHYGYTF.

The chain joins TRBV7-9 to TRBJ1-1, with unresolved D. V was shortened by 5 bases and J by 5 bases, with 18 bases between the two germline ends. The CDR3 is 15 residues long. Germline CDR1 and CDR2: SEHNR and FQNEAQ (reference sequence). As DNA, the CDR3 is TGTGCCAGCAGCCACGCTTTTATGGGAGGGACTGAAGCTTTCTTT. This codes for CASSHAFMGGTEAFF.

The chain recombines TRBV19 with TRBJ2-3; 10 bases line up with TRBD1. Germline CDR1 LNHDA, CDR2 SQIVND (reference sequence). Unmatched junction bases numbered 11, after V lost 6 bases and J lost 5 bases. This CDR3 has 16 amino acids. DNA of the CDR3: TGTGCCAGTAGCATTATTGGGGGACAGGGGAGAGATACGCAGTATTTT. It encodes CASSIIGGQGRDTQYF.

V is TRBV18 and J is TRBJ2-2; D is ambiguous. The CDR3 covers 14 residues. Germline V gene lookup returns CDR1 KGHSH and CDR2 LQKENI. Trimming removed 3 bases at V and 4 bases at J, with 9 bases between. Here the CDR3 reads CASSPGQLTGELFF. The CDR3 DNA reads as TGTGCCAGCTCACCTGGGCAGCTCACCGGGGAGCTGTTTTTT.

CDR3 nucleotides: TGTGCCAGCAGCCGCAGGCGGGGTAGTATCAATGAAAAACTGTTTTTT. Its protein product is CASSRRRGSINEKLFF. The V gene is TRBV5-5, the J gene TRBJ1-4, with unresolved D. This CDR3 spans 16 amino acids. Germline assignment: CDR1 SGHKS and CDR2 YYEKEE (reference sequence). V was clipped by 4 bases and J by 5 bases, with 18 bases between them.

J is TRBJ1-5 and V is TRBV12-5; tentatively, D is TRBD1 (6 bases). The germline V and J ends were trimmed by 6 bases and 4 bases, with 16 bases remaining between them. Germline CDR1 and CDR2: LGHNT and FRNRAP. This CDR3 is 15 amino acids long. CDR3 nucleotides: TGTGCTAGTGGCCGAACGTACAGGGATAATCAGCCCCAGCATTTT. The encoded protein is CASGRTYRDNQPQHF.

The gene calls are TRBV5-1 and TRBJ2-3; 9 bases are shared with TRBD2. The CDR3 spans 16 residues. V trimming: 0 bases; J trimming: 5 bases; junction bases outside the gene matches: 7. Germline V CDR1 and CDR2: SGHRS, YFSETQ. DNA of the CDR3: TGCGCCAGCAGCTTGGGGTTAGCGGGGGTTGAAGATACGCAGTATTTT. Residues: CASSLGLAGVEDTQYF.

The CDR3 reads CASSLTPSAGADTGELFF. In DNA, the CDR3 is TGTGCCAGCAGTTTAACCCCCTCTGCGGGGGCGGACACCGGGGAGCTGTTTTTT. The chain uses TRBV27 and TRBJ2-2, with D perhaps TRBD2 (7 bases). Germline values: CDR1 MNHEY, CDR2 SMNVEV (reference sequence). The CDR3 has 18 residues. Trimming pared 2 bases from V and 3 bases from J, leaving 19 bases between.

This chain links TRBV6-5 with TRBJ2-5; TRBD2 matches at 10 bases. The CDR3 is made up of 13 amino acids. With V trimmed by 6 bases and J by 4 bases, 2 bases remained unmatched. Germline V gene lookup returns CDR1 MNHEY and CDR2 SVGAGI. CDR3 protein: CASRAGGPETQYF. In nucleotides, the CDR3 is TGTGCCAGCAGAGCGGGGGGGCCAGAGACCCAGTACTTC.

This clone appeared once. This chain uses TRBV25-1 with TRBJ1-1; TRBD1 might be the D (5 bases). There are 16 residues in the CDR3. Germline values: CDR1 MGHDK, CDR2 SYGVNS. The V end lost 3 bases, the J end lost 0 bases, and 14 bases lay between the germline ends. The CDR3 protein is CASSDPAWGMNTEAFF. In DNA form, the CDR3 reads TGTGCCAGCAGTGACCCGGCATGGGGCATGAACACTGAAGCTTTCTTT.

This chain uses TRBV7-2 with TRBJ1-2; D unclear. Germline V gives CDR1 SGHTA, CDR2 FQGNSA. The CDR3 extends over 14 amino acids. With 5 bases removed from V and 4 bases from J, the gap between germline ends came to 14 bases. DNA for the CDR3: TGTGCCAGCAGCCCGGTGGGCGATCTCTATGGCTACACCTTC. Translated: CASSPVGDLYGYTF.

The genes are TRBV7-2 and TRBJ2-7; 8 nucleotides match TRBD2. This CDR3 has 18 residues. The germline CDR1 and CDR2 sequences are SGHTA and FQGNSA. J gave up 0 bases and V 0 bases, and 10 bases lay outside the gene matches. CDR3 in amino acids: CASSLASVIGGASYEQYF. For the CDR3, the DNA is TGTGCCAGCAGCTTAGCGAGCGTGATCGGGGGGGCCTCCTACGAGCAGTACTTC.

V usage is TRBV5-1 and J usage is TRBJ2-3; 8 nucleotides match TRBD2. The CDR3 covers 14 residues. The germline V gene has CDR1 SGHRS and CDR2 YFSETQ. V lost 7 bases and J lost 5; bases outside the gene matches: 9. CDR3 in DNA: TGCGCCAGCGCTGGGACTAGTGCGGGAGATACGCAGTATTTT. Translated: CASAGTSAGDTQYF.

The V call is TRBV24-1, the J call TRBJ2-1; 12 bases align to TRBD2. Germline V lookup: CDR1 KGHDR, CDR2 SFDVKD. With 3 bases clipped from V and 0 bases from J, the junction kept 5 bases outside the gene matches. The CDR3 is 18 amino acids. The CDR3: CATSDPTSGGRSYNEQFF. The CDR3, as DNA: TGTGCCACCAGTGATCCAACTAGCGGGGGGCGCTCCTACAATGAGCAGTTCTTC.

The chain carries TRBV6-5 and TRBJ1-1, with a possible D match to TRBD1 (5 bases). The V and J ends lost 2 bases and 4 bases respectively, with 11 bases between them. CDR1 MNHEY and CDR2 SVGAGI come from the germline V gene. The CDR3 totals 14 residues. The CDR3 bases are TGTGCCAGCAGTTACGGGGGGGTTGGCACTGAAGCTTTCTTT. This gives the protein CASSYGGVGTEAFF.

This clone was observed a handful of times. As DNA, the CDR3 is TGTGCCAGCAGCGTAGTCGGACACTCAAGCCCTGGAAACACCATATATTTT. It encodes CASSVVGHSSPGNTIYF. The chain couples TRBV9 to TRBJ1-3, with D perhaps TRBD1 (5 bases). The ends were cut back, 0 bases at V and 2 bases at J, with 15 bases in the middle. The V gene's germline CDR1 is SGDLS and CDR2 YYNGEE. The CDR3 has 17 amino acids.

The V call is TRBV18, the J call TRBJ1-4, with D unresolved. Germline V gives CDR1 KGHSH, CDR2 LQKENI. The CDR3 sequence is 13 residues long. V was pared by 3 bases and J by 14 bases, with 16 bases between. CDR3 bases: TGTGCCAGCTCACCCCTTCAGGAACCGAATCTGTTTTTT. Translated, it gives CASSPLQEPNLFF.

The chain's CDR3 is CASSLGTGVGAFF. The DNA of the CDR3 is TGTGCCAGCAGCCTCGGGACGGGGGTCGGAGCTTTCTTT. The V call is TRBV14, the J call TRBJ1-1; D possibly corresponds to TRBD1 (5 bases). V was cut by 4 bases and J by 10 bases, with 16 bases left in between. This CDR3 contains 13 residues. Per the germline V gene, CDR1 is SGHDN and CDR2 is FVKESK.

V usage is TRBV19 and J usage is TRBJ2-2, with D uncertain. Germline CDR1 reads LNHDA; CDR2 reads SQIVND (reference sequence). Trimming stripped 11 bases from V and 1 base from J, with 11 bases between. The CDR3 sequence is 13 residues long. The CDR3 region is CAGSTGNTGELFF. CDR3 bases: TGTGCCGGGTCGACGGGGAACACCGGGGAGCTGTTTTTT.

CDR3 DNA: TGTGCCAGCAGTAGGACAGGGGGCTACGAGCAGTACTTC. Protein sequence: CASSRTGGYEQYF. This chain connects TRBV12-3 or TRBV12-4 to TRBJ2-7; 10 bases are a match to TRBD1. After removal of 5 bases from V and 3 bases from J, the junction contained 1 base not matched to a gene. The CDR3 runs to 13 residues.

The rearrangement joins TRBV6-1 to TRBJ2-7; D is possibly TRBD2 (5 bases). V lost 0 bases and J lost 6, with 9 bases in between. The CDR3 covers 13 residues. Germline values: CDR1 MNHNS, CDR2 SASEGT. The CDR3 spells CASSEAPGIEQYF. DNA for the CDR3: TGTGCCAGCAGTGAAGCGCCGGGGATCGAGCAGTACTTC.

The J gene is TRBJ2-3, the V gene TRBV11-1; tentative D call: TRBD1 (5 bases). This CDR3 has 16 amino acids. Trimming removed 4 bases from V and 5 bases from J, with 19 bases in between. Germline V lookup: CDR1 SGHAT, CDR2 FQDESV (reference sequence). The CDR3: CASSSMNGAQGDTQYF. The CDR3 region has the DNA TGTGCCAGCAGCTCCATGAATGGGGCCCAGGGAGATACGCAGTATTTT.

The chain has TRBV5-1 and TRBJ2-5; possible D gene TRBD1, 6 bases. This CDR3 is built from 16 residues. Looked up from germline, CDR1 is SGHRS and CDR2 is YFSETQ. Trimming took 0 bases from V and 5 from J, leaving 17 bases between them. The CDR3, as DNA: TGCGCCAGCAGCTTGGCTCCACAGGGTATTGGGGAGACCCAGTACTTC. Protein product: CASSLAPQGIGETQYF.

The gene calls are TRBV18 and TRBJ1-4; D uncertain. The length of the CDR3 is 16 residues. Per germline, CDR1 KGHSH and CDR2 LQKENI. The V end lost 2 bases, the J end lost 1 base, and 11 bases lay between the germline ends. The CDR3 here is CASSPGRRLTNEKLFF. The DNA of the CDR3 is TGTGCCAGCTCACCAGGCCGGAGGTTAACTAATGAAAAACTGTTTTTT.

V is TRBV4-2 and J is TRBJ1-6; possible D gene TRBD1, 6 bases. The V and J ends lost 3 bases and 13 bases respectively, with 13 bases between them. The CDR3 loop spans 13 amino acids. Germline V lookup: CDR1 LGHNA, CDR2 YNFKEQ. DNA of the CDR3: TGTGCCAGCAGCCACATAACAGGGATTCCCCTCCACTTT. It yields the protein CASSHITGIPLHF.

The rearrangement uses TRBV7-2 and TRBJ1-2, with 7 bases fitting TRBD1. CDR1 SGHTA and CDR2 FQGNSA come from the germline V gene. This CDR3 contains 14 residues. Losses at the gene ends were 1 base for V and 8 bases for J; bases not matched to a gene: 7. The DNA for the CDR3 is TGTGCCAGCAGCTTAGTAGGGGGCGCAGGGGGCTACACCTTC. Its protein is CASSLVGGAGGYTF.

This sequence joins TRBV15 and TRBJ1-4, with D tentatively TRBD1 (6 bases). There are 18 residues in the CDR3. Germline assignment: CDR1 LNHNV and CDR2 YYDKDF (reference sequence). V was clipped by 0 bases and J by 3 bases, with 17 bases between them. Written as DNA, the CDR3 is TGTGCCACCAGCAGAGAGTTCAGGGGACGGTTTCCTAATGAAAAACTGTTTTTT. Translation: CATSREFRGRFPNEKLFF.

Written as DNA, the CDR3 is TGTGCCAGCACCGACGGCGGCGGACAGCCCCAGCATTTT. Translation: CASTDGGGQPQHF. The chain has TRBV12-3 or TRBV12-4 and TRBJ1-5; no clear D gene. Trimming shortened V by 7 bases and J by 7 bases, and 14 bases separated the two germline ends. This CDR3 has 13 residues.

The chain uses TRBV2 and TRBJ1-5; D is unresolved. The CDR3 runs 18 residues. V lost 6 bases and J lost 2, with 23 bases in between. Germline values: CDR1 SNHLY, CDR2 FYNNEI. The CDR3 loop reads CASRDSLPVWVGNQPQHF. CDR3 DNA sequence: TGTGCCAGCAGGGACTCCCTGCCGGTGTGGGTTGGCAATCAGCCCCAGCATTTT.

This clone appeared a few times. This rearrangement joins TRBV30 to TRBJ2-5, with D perhaps TRBD2 (6 bases). V lost 8 bases to trimming and J lost 4 bases, with 14 bases between them. The CDR3 runs to 12 residues. CDR1 GTSNPN and CDR2 SVGIG come from the germline V gene (reference sequence). The CDR3 loop is CARRGLGETQYF. The CDR3 coding sequence is TGTGCCCGTCGGGGGTTAGGAGAGACCCAGTACTTC.